The T cell receptor (beta chain) described here comes from a study of early T cells in non-severe SARS-CoV-2 infection. Turning to the study itself: Chains stayed unpaired after sequencing of bulk RNA from unsorted whole blood.

V lost 5 bases to trimming and J lost 0 bases, with 8 bases between them. There are 14 residues in the CDR3. Germline lookup yields CDR1 MNHEY and CDR2 SVGEGT. TCRdb redid the calling of the 5' RACE reads with MiXCR, one entry per CDR3 protein. This table holds some 91,000 distinct CDR3 sequences, 13% found once. This clonotype was detected only a few times. The chain joins TRBV6-2 or TRBV6-3 to TRBJ1-5, with D tentatively TRBD1 (5 bases). The sequenced sample consisted of whole blood. The sequence came from an adult who was a healthcare worker with PCR-confirmed SARS-CoV-2 infection or an uninfected control (not recorded which). The CDR3 region has the DNA TGTGCCAGCAGTGCTACAGGTAGCAATCAGCCCCAGCATTTT. This encodes CASSATGSNQPQHF.